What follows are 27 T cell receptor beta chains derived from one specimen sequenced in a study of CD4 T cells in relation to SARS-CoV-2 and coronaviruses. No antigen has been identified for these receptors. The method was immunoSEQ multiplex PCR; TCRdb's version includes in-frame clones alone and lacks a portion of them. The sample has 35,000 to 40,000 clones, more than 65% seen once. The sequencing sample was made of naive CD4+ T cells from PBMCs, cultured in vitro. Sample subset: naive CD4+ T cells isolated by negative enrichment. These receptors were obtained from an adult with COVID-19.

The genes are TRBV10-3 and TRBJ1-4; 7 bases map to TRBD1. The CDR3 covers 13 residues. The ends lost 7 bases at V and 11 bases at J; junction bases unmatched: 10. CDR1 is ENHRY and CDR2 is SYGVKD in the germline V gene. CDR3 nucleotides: TGTGCCATCACCCCGACAGGGTCGGGGAAACTGTTTTTT. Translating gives CAITPTGSGKLFF.

CDR3 residues: CASSPGTVTDTQYF. In DNA form, the CDR3 reads TGTGCCAGCAGCCCAGGGACGGTCACAGATACGCAGTATTTT. V usage is TRBV7-3 and J usage is TRBJ2-3, with D possibly being TRBD1 or TRBD2 (5 bases each). V was trimmed by 5 bases and J by 2 bases, leaving 11 bases between them. The CDR3 extends over 14 amino acids. Germline V gives CDR1 SGHTA, CDR2 FQGTGA.

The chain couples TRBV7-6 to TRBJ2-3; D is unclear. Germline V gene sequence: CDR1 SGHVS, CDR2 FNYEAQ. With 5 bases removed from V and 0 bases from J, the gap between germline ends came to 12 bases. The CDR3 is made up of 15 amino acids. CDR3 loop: CASSKRTASTDTQYF. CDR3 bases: TGTGCCAGCAGCAAGAGGACGGCGAGCACAGATACGCAGTATTTT. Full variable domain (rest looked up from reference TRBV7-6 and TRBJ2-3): GAGVSQSPRYKVTKRGQDVALRCDPISGHVSLYWYRQALGQGPEFLTYFNYEAQQDKSGLPNDRFSAERPEGSISTLTIQRTEQRDSAMYRCASSKRTASTDTQYFGPGTRLTVL.

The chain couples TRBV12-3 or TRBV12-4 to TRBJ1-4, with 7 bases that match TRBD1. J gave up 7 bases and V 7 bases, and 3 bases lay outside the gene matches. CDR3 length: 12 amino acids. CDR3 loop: CASTSGGEKLFF. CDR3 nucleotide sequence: TGTGCCAGCACCTCAGGGGGTGAAAAACTGTTTTTT.

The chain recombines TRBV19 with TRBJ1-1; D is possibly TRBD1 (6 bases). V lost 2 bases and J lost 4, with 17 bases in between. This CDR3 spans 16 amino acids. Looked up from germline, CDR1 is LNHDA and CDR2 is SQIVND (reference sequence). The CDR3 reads CASSIYGGQGFTEAFF. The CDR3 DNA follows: TGTGCCAGTAGTATATATGGGGGCCAAGGGTTCACTGAAGCTTTCTTT.

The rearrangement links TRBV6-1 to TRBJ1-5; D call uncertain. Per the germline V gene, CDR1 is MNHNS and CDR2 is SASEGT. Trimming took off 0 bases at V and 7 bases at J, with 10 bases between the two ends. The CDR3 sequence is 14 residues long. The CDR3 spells CASSEALTRQPQHF. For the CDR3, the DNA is TGTGCCAGCAGTGAAGCTCTGACGAGGCAGCCCCAGCATTTT.

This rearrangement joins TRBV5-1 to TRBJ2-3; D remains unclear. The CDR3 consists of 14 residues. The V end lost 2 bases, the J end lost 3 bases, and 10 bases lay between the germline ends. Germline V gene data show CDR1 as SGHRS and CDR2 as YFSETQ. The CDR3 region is CASSFSAGTDTQYF. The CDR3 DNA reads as TGCGCCAGCAGCTTCTCGGCCGGGACAGATACGCAGTATTTT.

In nucleotides, the CDR3 is TGTGCCAGCAGCCTTAATCGGGATGAGCAGTTCTTC. Protein sequence: CASSLNRDEQFF. The chain couples TRBV5-6 to TRBJ2-1, with D uncertain. The CDR3 has 12 amino acids. V lost 4 bases and J lost 8, with 10 bases in between. Germline lookup yields CDR1 SGHDT and CDR2 YYEEEE.

The CDR3 DNA sequence: TGTGCCAGCAGCTCAACCGGGACAGGGTTTGGAAACACCATATATTTT. It codes for CASSSTGTGFGNTIYF. This sequence joins TRBV7-9 and TRBJ1-3, with 9 bases fitting TRBD1. Losses at the gene ends were 4 bases for V and 3 bases for J; bases not matched to a gene: 7. The germline V gene encodes CDR1 SEHNR and CDR2 FQNEAQ (reference sequence). CDR3 length: 16 amino acids.

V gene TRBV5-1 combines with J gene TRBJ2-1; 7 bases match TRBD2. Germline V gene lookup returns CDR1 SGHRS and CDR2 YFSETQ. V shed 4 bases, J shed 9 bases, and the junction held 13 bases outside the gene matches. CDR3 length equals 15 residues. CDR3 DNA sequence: TGCGCCAGCAGCGCAGGCGGGGCGGGAGTAATTGAGCAGTTCTTC. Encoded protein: CASSAGGAGVIEQFF.

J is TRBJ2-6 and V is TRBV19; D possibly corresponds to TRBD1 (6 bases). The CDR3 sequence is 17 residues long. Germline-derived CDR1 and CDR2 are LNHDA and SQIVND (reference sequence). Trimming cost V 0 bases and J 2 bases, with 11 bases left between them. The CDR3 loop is CASSIDTHRAGANVLTF. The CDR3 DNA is TGTGCCAGTAGTATAGATACGCACAGGGCTGGGGCCAACGTCCTGACTTTC.

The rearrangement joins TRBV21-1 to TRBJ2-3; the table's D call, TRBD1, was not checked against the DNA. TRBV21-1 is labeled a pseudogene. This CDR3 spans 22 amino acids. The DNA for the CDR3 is TGTGCCAGCAGCGGCCGGGACAGGGAGGGCCCCCGCCCCCTAACTAGCACAGATACGCAGTATTTT. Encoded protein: CASSGRDREGPRPLTSTDTQYF.

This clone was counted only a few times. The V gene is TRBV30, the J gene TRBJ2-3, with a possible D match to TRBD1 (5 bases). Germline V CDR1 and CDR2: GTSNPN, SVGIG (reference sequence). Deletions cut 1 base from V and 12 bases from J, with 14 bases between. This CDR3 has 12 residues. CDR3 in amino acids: CAWSATAREQYF. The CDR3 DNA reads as TGTGCCTGGAGTGCGACAGCTAGGGAACAGTATTTT.

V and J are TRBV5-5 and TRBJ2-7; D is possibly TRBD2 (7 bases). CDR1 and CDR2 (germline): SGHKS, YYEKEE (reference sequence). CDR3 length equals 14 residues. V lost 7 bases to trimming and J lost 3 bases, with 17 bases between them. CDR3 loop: CASRASGGGYEQYF. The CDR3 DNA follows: TGTGCCAGCCGAGCTAGCGGAGGGGGCTACGAGCAGTACTTC.

This CDR3 reads CASSQDMGDNYGYTF. The CDR3 bases are TGTGCCAGCAGCCAAGATATGGGGGACAATTACGGCTACACCTTC. The rearrangement joins TRBV3-1 (or the pseudogene TRBV3-2) to TRBJ1-2; the D gene is possibly TRBD1 (6 bases). The CDR3 has 15 amino acids. The germline V and J ends were trimmed by 0 bases and 8 bases, with 16 bases remaining between them. Germline V lookup: CDR1 LGHDT, CDR2 YNNKEL (reference sequence).

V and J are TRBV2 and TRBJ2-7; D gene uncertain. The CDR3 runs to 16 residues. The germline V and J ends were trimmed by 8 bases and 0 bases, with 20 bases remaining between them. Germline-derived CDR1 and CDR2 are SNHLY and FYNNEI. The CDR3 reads CASAAGLVTLSYEQYF. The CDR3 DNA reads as TGTGCCAGCGCTGCTGGGCTAGTTACCCTCTCCTACGAGCAGTACTTC.

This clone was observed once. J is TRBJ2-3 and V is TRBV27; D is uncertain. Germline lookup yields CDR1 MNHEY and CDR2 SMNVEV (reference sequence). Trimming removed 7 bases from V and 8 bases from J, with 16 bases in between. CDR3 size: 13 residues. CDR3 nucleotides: TGTGCCAGCATGCCCCTAGATGGCGGTACGCAGTATTTT. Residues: CASMPLDGGTQYF.

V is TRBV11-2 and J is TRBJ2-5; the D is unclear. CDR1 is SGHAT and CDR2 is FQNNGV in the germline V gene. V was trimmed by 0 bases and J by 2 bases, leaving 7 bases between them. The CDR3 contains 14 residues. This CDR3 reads CASSLDRLQETQYF. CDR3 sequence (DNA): TGTGCCAGCAGCTTAGATCGGCTGCAAGAGACCCAGTACTTC.

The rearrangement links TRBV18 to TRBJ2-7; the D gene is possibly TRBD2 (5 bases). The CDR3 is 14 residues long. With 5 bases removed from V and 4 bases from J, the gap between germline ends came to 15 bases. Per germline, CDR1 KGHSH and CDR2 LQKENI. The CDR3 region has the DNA TGTGCCAGCTCAGAGACCGGAGGATTGTACGAGCAGTACTTC. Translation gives CASSETGGLYEQYF.

This CDR3 is CASSFNWRVDYNEQFF. The CDR3, as DNA: TGCGCCAGCAGCTTTAATTGGAGGGTTGATTACAATGAGCAGTTCTTC. The rearrangement links TRBV5-1 to TRBJ2-1; perhaps TRBD2 as D (6 bases). CDR1 is SGHRS and CDR2 is YFSETQ in the germline V gene. V was pared by 2 bases and J by 4 bases, with 16 bases between. CDR3 length: 16 amino acids.

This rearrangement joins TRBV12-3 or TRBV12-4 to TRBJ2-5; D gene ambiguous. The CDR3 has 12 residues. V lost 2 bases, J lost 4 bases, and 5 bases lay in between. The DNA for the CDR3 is TGTGCCAGCAGTTTAATTGGAGAGACCCAGTACTTC. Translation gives CASSLIGETQYF.

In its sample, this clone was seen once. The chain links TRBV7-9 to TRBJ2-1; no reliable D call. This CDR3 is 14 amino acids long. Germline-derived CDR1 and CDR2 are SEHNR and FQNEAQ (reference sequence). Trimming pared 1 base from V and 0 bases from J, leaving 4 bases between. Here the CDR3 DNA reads TGTGCCAGCAGCTTAGATGGCTCCTACAATGAGCAGTTCTTC. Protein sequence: CASSLDGSYNEQFF.

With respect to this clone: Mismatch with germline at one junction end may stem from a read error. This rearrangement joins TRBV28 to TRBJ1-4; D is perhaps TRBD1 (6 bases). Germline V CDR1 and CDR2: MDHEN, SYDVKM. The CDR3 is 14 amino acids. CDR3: CASSPGGPNEKLFF. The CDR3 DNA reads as TGTGCCAGCAGTCCGGGGGGGCCTAACGAAAAACTGTTTTTT.

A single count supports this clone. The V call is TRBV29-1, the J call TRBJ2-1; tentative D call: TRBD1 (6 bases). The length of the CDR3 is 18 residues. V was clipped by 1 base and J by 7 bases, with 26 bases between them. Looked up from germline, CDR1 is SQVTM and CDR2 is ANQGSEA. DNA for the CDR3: TGCAGCGTTGAAGGACCAGGGGTCGGGGACCCTATCTGGAATGAGCAGTTCTTC. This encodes CSVEGPGVGDPIWNEQFF.

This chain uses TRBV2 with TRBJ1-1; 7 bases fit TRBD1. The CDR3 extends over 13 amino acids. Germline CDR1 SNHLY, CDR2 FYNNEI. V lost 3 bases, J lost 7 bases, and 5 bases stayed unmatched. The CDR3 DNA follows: TGTGCCAGCAGTGATGACAGGGAGGATGAAGCTTTCTTT. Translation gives CASSDDREDEAFF.

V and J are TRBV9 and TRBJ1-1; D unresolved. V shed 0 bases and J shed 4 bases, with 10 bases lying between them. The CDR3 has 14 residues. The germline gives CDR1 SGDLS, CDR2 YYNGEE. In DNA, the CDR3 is TGTGCCAGCAGCGTAGTGACCTCGGGCACTGAAGCTTTCTTT. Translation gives CASSVVTSGTEAFF.

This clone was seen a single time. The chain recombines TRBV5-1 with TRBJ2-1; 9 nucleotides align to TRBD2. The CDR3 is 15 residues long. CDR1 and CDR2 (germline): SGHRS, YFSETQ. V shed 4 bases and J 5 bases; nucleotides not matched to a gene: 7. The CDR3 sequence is CASSQRTSENNEQFF. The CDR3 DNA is TGCGCCAGCAGCCAGCGGACTAGCGAGAACAATGAGCAGTTCTTC. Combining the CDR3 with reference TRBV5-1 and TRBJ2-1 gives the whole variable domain KAGVTQTPRYLIKTRGQQVTLSCSPISGHRSVSWYQQTPGQGLQFLFEYFSETQRNKGNFPGRFSGRQFSNSRSEMNVSTLELGDSALYLCASSQRTSENNEQFFGPGTRLTVL.